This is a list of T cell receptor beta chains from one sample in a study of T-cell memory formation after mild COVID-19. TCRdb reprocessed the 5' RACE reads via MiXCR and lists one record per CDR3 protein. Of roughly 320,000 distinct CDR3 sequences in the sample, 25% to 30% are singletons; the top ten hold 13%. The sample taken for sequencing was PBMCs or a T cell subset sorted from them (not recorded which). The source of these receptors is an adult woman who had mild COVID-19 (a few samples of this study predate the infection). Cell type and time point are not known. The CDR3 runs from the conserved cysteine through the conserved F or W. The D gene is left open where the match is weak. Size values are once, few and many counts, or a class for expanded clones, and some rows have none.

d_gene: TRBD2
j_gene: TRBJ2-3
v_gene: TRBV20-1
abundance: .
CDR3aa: CSARDTLAATFTDTQYF
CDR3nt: TGCAGTGCTAGAGATACACTAGCGGCCACCTTCACAGATACGCAGTATTTT

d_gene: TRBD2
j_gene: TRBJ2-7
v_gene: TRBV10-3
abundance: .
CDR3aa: CAISPTTSGGYEQYF
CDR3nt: TGTGCCATCAGCCCCACGACTAGCGGGGGCTACGAGCAGTACTTC

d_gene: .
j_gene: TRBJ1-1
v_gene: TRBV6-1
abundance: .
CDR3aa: CASSESTEAFF
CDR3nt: TGTGCCAGCAGTGAAAGTACTGAAGCTTTCTTT

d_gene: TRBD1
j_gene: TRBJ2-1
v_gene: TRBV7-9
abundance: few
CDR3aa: CASSRNGDRHYNEQFF
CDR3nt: TGTGCCAGCTCCCGTAACGGGGACAGGCACTACAATGAGCAGTTCTTC

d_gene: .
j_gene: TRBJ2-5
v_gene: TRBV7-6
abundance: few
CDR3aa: CASGRRPETQYF
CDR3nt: TGTGCCAGCGGGAGGAGGCCAGAGACCCAGTACTTC

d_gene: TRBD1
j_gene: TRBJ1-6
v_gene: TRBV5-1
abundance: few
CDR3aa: CASSLLTGDNSPLHF
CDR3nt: TGCGCCAGCAGCCTCCTGACAGGGGATAATTCACCCCTCCACTTT

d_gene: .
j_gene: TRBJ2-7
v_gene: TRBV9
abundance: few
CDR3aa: CASSLLGGSYEQYF
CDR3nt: TGTGCCAGCAGCTTACTGGGGGGCTCCTACGAGCAGTACTTC

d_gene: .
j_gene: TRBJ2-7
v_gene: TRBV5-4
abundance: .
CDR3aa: CASSVGGRYEQYF
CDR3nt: TGTGCCAGCAGCGTCGGCGGGCGCTACGAGCAGTACTTC

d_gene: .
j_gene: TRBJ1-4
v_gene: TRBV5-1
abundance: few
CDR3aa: CASSLGRTAEGEKLFF
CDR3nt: TGCGCCAGCAGCTTGGGACGGACAGCCGAAGGGGAAAAACTGTTTTTT

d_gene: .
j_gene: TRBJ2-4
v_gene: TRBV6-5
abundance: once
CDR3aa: CASSRIETGEGIQYF
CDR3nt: TGTGCCAGCAGTAGGATAGAGACAGGGGAGGGCATTCAGTACTTC

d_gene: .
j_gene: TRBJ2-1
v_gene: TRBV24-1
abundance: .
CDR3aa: CATSAMGVPGNEQFF
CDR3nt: TGTGCCACCAGTGCCATGGGAGTCCCCGGGAATGAGCAGTTCTTC

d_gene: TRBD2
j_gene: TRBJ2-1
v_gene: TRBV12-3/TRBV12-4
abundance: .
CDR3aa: CASSTPGLVDEQFF
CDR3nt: TGTGCCAGCAGTACCCCGGGACTAGTCGATGAGCAGTTCTTC

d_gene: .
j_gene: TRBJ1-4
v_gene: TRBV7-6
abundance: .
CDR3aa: CASSHVGNLQKLFF
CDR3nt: TGTGCCAGCAGCCATGTAGGGAACCTTCAAAAACTGTTTTTT

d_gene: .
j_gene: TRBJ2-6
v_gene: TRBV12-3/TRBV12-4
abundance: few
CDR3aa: CASSPTGLGRFLRGSGANVLTF
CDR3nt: TGTGCCAGCAGTCCCACCGGCCTAGGTCGGTTCTTGCGGGGTTCTGGGGCCAACGTCCTGACTTTC

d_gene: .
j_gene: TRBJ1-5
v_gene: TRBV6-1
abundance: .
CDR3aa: CASSEAGRGRGQPQHF
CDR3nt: TGTGCCAGCAGTGAAGCAGGGAGGGGGAGAGGTCAGCCCCAGCATTTT

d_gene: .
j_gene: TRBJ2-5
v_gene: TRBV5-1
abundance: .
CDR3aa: CASSSGGGTAETQYF
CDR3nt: TGCGCCAGCAGCTCCGGAGGGGGCACAGCTGAGACCCAGTACTTC

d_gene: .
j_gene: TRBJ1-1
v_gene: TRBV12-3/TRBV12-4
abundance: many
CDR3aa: CASSLAGGTEAFF
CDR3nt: TGTGCCAGCAGTTTAGCGGGAGGCACTGAAGCTTTCTTT

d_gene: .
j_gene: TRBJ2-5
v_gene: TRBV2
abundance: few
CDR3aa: CASSSGQTQYF
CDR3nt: TGTGCCAGCAGCTCAGGGCAGACCCAGTACTTC